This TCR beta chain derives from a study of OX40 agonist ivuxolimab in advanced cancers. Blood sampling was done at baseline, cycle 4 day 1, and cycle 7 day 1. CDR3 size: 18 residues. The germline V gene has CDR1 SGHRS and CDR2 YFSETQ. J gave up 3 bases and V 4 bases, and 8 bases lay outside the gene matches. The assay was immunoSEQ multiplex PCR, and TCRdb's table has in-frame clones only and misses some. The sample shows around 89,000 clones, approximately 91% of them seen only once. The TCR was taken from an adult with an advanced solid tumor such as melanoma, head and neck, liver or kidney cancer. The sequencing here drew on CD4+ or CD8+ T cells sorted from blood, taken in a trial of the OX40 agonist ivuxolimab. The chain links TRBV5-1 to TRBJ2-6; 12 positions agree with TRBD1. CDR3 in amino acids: CASSRGTGGADGANVLTF. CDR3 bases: TGCGCCAGCAGCCGAGGGACAGGGGGCGCGGATGGGGCCAACGTCCTGACTTTC.